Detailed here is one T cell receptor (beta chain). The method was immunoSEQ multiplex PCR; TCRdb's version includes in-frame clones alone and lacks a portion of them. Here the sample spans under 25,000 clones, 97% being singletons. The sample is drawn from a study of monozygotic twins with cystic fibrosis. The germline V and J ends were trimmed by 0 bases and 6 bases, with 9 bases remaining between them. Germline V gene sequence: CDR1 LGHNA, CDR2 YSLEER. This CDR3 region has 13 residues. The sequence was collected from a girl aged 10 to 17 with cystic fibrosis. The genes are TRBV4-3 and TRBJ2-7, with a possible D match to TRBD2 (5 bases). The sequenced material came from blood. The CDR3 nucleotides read TGCGCCAGCAGCCAAGAGTCGGGGAGCGAGCAGTACTTC. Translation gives CASSQESGSEQYF.